This T cell receptor beta chain originates from a study of T cell responses to AZD1222 COVID-19 vaccine. Study observations and caveats: Researchers took repertoire samples only after the peak T cell response had come.

TCRdb's table, derived via immunoSEQ multiplex PCR, lists solely in-frame clones and lacks some. Of about 120,000 clones in the sample, around 88% are singletons; the top ten hold about 6%. This CDR3 region has 12 residues. V lost 4 bases to trimming and J lost 4 bases, with 5 bases between them. Details on this clone: Its antigen is undetermined.

The TCR originated in an adult who received the AZD1222 COVID-19 vaccine. Here the sequenced sample was peripheral blood, taken 28 days after the second AZD1222 dose. This chain joins TRBV12-3 or TRBV12-4 and TRBJ2-1; D gene uncertain. The DNA for the CDR3 is TGTGCCAGCAGTTCCGGGTACAATGAGCAGTTCTTC. Translation gives CASSSGYNEQFF.